This TCR beta chain was sequenced in a study of cytomegalovirus exposure and HLA in healthy donors. Study findings and constraints: Donor immune exposure was known only as CMV serostatus.

There are 16 residues in the CDR3. Germline CDR1 is LNHDA and CDR2 is SQIVND (reference sequence). The V gene end was trimmed by 2 bases and the J gene end by 2 bases; junction bases not matched to a gene: 6. As to this clone: Its antigen is not known.

The study sampled nominally healthy donors, though unrecorded immune exposures were likely. It was with 60 Vbeta and 13 Jbeta primers that the PCR ran. Assay: immunoSEQ multiplex PCR; the TCRdb copy retains only in-frame clones and omits some. Listed are approximately 120,000 clones; about 2.2% falls within the top ten. The sequencing input was PBMCs. The TCR originated in a man aged 35 to 55 in good health and CMV-seronegative. The chain uses TRBV19 and TRBJ2-7, with TRBD2 matching 10 bases. The CDR3 here is CASSITSAGGPYEQYF. DNA of the CDR3: TGTGCCAGTAGTATAACCTCAGCGGGAGGGCCCTACGAGCAGTACTTC.